The 20 T cell receptor beta chains below all came from one sample that was sequenced in a study of T-cell reconstitution after alpha-beta-depleted transplantation in children. Library preparation (for TCRbeta) was performed with unique molecular identifiers. Using its own MiXCR run on the PCR reads, TCRdb lists one record per CDR3 protein. The table shows around 450,000 distinct CDR3 sequences, with around 15% occurring only once. The material sequenced was PBMCs, mostly from graft donor cells, taken 360 days after TCRalphabeta/CD19-depleted stem cell transplant. All receptors come from a boy less than two years old who had a stem cell transplant for Wiskott-Aldrich syndrome, so the T cells may come from the graft donor.

The chain joins TRBV10-3 to TRBJ2-2; 11 bases line up with TRBD2. V lost 4 bases to trimming and J lost 6 bases; unmatched junction nucleotides: 7. The germline gives CDR1 ENHRY, CDR2 SYGVKD. The length of the CDR3 is 16 residues. For the CDR3, the DNA is TGTGCCATCAGTGGGTCTACTAGCGGGAGAGCCGGGGAGCTGTTTTTT. Protein product: CAISGSTSGRAGELFF.

CDR3 DNA: TGCAGTGCTAGCGGCCCGGATCTTCCCTTCGGCCTCTACGAGCAGTACTTC. It codes for CSASGPDLPFGLYEQYF. This chain connects TRBV20-1 to TRBJ2-7; D is undetermined. The CDR3 runs 17 residues. The germline CDR1 and CDR2 sequences are DFQATT and SNEGSKA (reference sequence). V lost 3 bases, J lost 3 bases, and 24 bases lay in between.

There are a few counts of this clonotype. This chain connects TRBV20-1 to TRBJ2-6; D uncertain. The germline V gene has CDR1 DFQATT and CDR2 SNEGSKA (reference sequence). V lost 6 bases and J lost 1, with 7 bases in between. The CDR3 consists of 13 residues. CDR3 amino acids: CSAPRSGANVLTF. The CDR3 DNA is TGCAGTGCCCCCCGATCTGGGGCCAACGTCCTGACTTTC.

The J gene is TRBJ2-1, the V gene TRBV4-3, with 9 nucleotides matching TRBD1. This CDR3 has 14 residues. CDR1 is LGHNA, CDR2 YSLEER, per germline. J was trimmed by 7 bases and V by 3 bases; bases with no gene match: 4. The CDR3 sequence is CASSQHRGQNEQFF. For the CDR3, the DNA is TGCGCCAGCAGCCAGCACAGGGGGCAGAATGAGCAGTTCTTC.

This clonotype appeared a few times. CDR3 residues: CASSQDRRIIYGYTF. Here the CDR3 DNA reads TGCGCCAGCAGCCAAGATAGACGGATAATCTATGGCTACACCTTC. The V call is TRBV4-3, the J call TRBJ1-2; D not resolved. The CDR3 totals 15 residues. V was cut by 0 bases and J by 4 bases, with 12 bases left in between. The germline CDR1 and CDR2 sequences are LGHNA and YSLEER.

The rearrangement links TRBV12-3 or TRBV12-4 to TRBJ2-1; TRBD2 matches 7 bases. The CDR3 covers 18 residues. The V gene end was trimmed by 11 bases and the J gene end by 0 bases; junction bases not matched to a gene: 19. The CDR3 reads CAFSLQPGTKSSYNEQFF. The CDR3 DNA reads TGTGCCTTCAGTCTCCAACCCGGGACTAAAAGCTCCTACAATGAGCAGTTCTTC.

This clonotype was counted a few times. DNA of the CDR3: TGCGCCAGCAGCCAAGAAGGCAGGGGAGTAACTGAAGCTTTCTTT. Its protein product is CASSQEGRGVTEAFF. The chain is built from TRBV4-1 and TRBJ1-1, with D tentatively TRBD1 (6 bases). Trimming took 0 bases from V and 5 from J, leaving 13 bases between them. Germline values: CDR1 MGHRA, CDR2 YSYEKL. The CDR3 contains 15 residues.

This chain uses TRBV5-1 with TRBJ2-7; weak D call: TRBD2 (5 bases). This CDR3 is 14 amino acids long. Germline V gives CDR1 SGHRS, CDR2 YFSETQ. V was shortened by 1 base and J by 5 bases, with 13 bases between the two germline ends. This CDR3 reads CASSLPFRGDEQYF. CDR3 nucleotides: TGCGCCAGCAGCTTGCCCTTCCGGGGAGACGAGCAGTACTTC.

This clonotype has a handful of counts. The chain carries TRBV11-2 and TRBJ2-7; D is perhaps TRBD1 (5 bases). Germline loops: CDR1 SGHAT, CDR2 FQNNGV. Deletions cut 1 base from V and 1 base from J, with 14 bases between. The CDR3 covers 16 residues. CDR3 protein: CASSLVYRPSSYEQYF. The CDR3 nucleotides read TGTGCCAGCAGCTTAGTATACAGGCCCTCTTCCTACGAGCAGTACTTC.

This clonotype was picked up a small number of times. This chain joins TRBV6-1 and TRBJ2-1; 13 positions match TRBD2. Germline trimming cut 6 bases from V and 2 bases from J; bases unmatched to any gene: 4. Germline V gene sequence: CDR1 MNHNS, CDR2 SASEGT. This CDR3 spans 16 amino acids. The CDR3 DNA reads TGTGCCAGCAGAACCACTAGCGGGGGGGCCTACAATGAGCAGTTCTTC. Amino acids: CASRTTSGGAYNEQFF.

This clonotype was counted a single time. V usage is TRBV6-1 and J usage is TRBJ1-3; D is ambiguous. CDR1 and CDR2 (germline): MNHNS, SASEGT. This CDR3 spans 14 amino acids. The germline V and J ends were trimmed by 5 bases and 1 base, with 9 bases remaining between them. CDR3 in amino acids: CASSLSTSGNTIYF. CDR3 coding DNA: TGTGCCAGCAGTCTCTCTACTTCTGGAAACACCATATATTTT.

As to this clonotype: Germline and junction disagree at one end, which may indicate a read error. This chain joins TRBV2 and TRBJ1-4, with TRBD1 as a possible D gene (5 bases). CDR3 length: 12 residues. Germline V gene sequence: CDR1 SNHLY, CDR2 FYNNEI. DNA of the CDR3: TGTGCCAGCAGTGTAAATAGCAGGGAAGAACATTTT. Translated: CASSVNSREEHF.

This clonotype turned up a few times. The J gene is TRBJ2-7, the V gene TRBV12-3 or TRBV12-4; D call uncertain. Deletions cut 4 bases from V and 6 bases from J, with 13 bases between. The CDR3 length is 13 residues. The CDR3 DNA follows: TGTGCCAGCAGTTCCCTCCGGCAGGCCGAGCAGTACTTC. It is translated as CASSSLRQAEQYF.

This chain connects TRBV2 to TRBJ2-4; D assignment may be TRBD1 or TRBD2 (6 bases each). The CDR3 consists of 14 residues. The V end lost 8 bases, the J end lost 8 bases, and 19 bases lay between the germline ends. The V gene's germline CDR1 is SNHLY and CDR2 FYNNEI. The CDR3 sequence is CASGDISGGDIQYF. CDR3 nucleotide sequence: TGTGCCAGCGGGGACATCTCCGGGGGAGACATTCAGTACTTC.

The rearrangement uses TRBV7-9 and TRBJ2-7; 14 bases fit TRBD2. This CDR3 has 15 residues. V lost 6 bases and J lost 5; bases outside the gene matches: 6. Per the germline V gene, CDR1 is SEHNR and CDR2 is FQNEAQ (reference sequence). CDR3 in DNA: TGTGCCAGCAGAAACGGGACTAGCGGGAGCCACGAGCAGTACTTC. It encodes CASRNGTSGSHEQYF.

This clonotype occurred a few times. The V and J genes are TRBV10-3 and TRBJ2-1; 11 nucleotides match TRBD2. The V gene's germline CDR1 is ENHRY and CDR2 SYGVKD. The V and J ends lost 0 bases and 3 bases, in that order; junction bases with no gene match: 7. The CDR3 extends over 18 amino acids. CDR3: CAISESGPSGGYYNEQFF. CDR3 in DNA: TGTGCCATCAGTGAGTCAGGGCCTAGCGGGGGGTACTACAATGAGCAGTTCTTC.

The rearrangement links TRBV6-1 to TRBJ1-2, with a possible D match to TRBD1 (5 bases). Germline V lookup: CDR1 MNHNS, CDR2 SASEGT. V was cut by 7 bases and J by 2 bases, with 17 bases left in between. This CDR3 comprises 15 residues. The CDR3, as DNA: TGTGCCAGCATCATACAGAGGGGCAGCAACTATGGCTACACCTTC. It codes for CASIIQRGSNYGYTF.

This chain links TRBV19 with TRBJ2-2, with D possibly matching TRBD2 (5 bases). From germline, CDR1 is LNHDA and CDR2 SQIVND (reference sequence). The V end was cut by 6 bases, the J end by 3 bases, with 14 bases between. The CDR3 contains 15 residues. CDR3 DNA sequence: TGTGCCAGTAGGCGGGCCCTGGCGGACACCGGGGAGCTGTTTTTT. Protein sequence: CASRRALADTGELFF.

The sample holds a few counts of this clonotype. The chain recombines TRBV4-3 with TRBJ2-5, with 9 bases identical to TRBD1. Germline CDR1 is LGHNA and CDR2 is YSLEER. The ends lost 4 bases at V and 2 bases at J; junction bases unmatched: 5. This CDR3 contains 15 residues. The CDR3 sequence is CASSPRDRVQETQYF. CDR3 sequence (DNA): TGCGCCAGCAGCCCCCGGGACAGGGTTCAAGAGACCCAGTACTTC.

This clonotype was seen a handful of times. The rearrangement joins TRBV6-5 to TRBJ2-3; TRBD1 might be the D (6 bases). V was trimmed by 0 bases and J by 4 bases, leaving 17 bases between them. Germline V lookup: CDR1 MNHEY, CDR2 SVGAGI. This CDR3 has 17 residues. CDR3 loop: CASSYSSGGHYADTQYF. The CDR3 region has the DNA TGTGCCAGCAGTTACTCGTCTGGGGGACATTATGCAGATACGCAGTATTTT.